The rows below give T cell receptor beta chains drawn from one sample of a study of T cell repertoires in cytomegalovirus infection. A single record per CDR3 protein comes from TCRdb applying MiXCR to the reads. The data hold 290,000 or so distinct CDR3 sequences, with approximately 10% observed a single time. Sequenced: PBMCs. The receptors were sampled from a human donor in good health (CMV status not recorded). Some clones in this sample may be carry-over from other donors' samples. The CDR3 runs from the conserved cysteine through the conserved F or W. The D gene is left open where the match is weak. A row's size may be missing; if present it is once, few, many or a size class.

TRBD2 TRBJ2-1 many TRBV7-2 TGTGCCAGCAGCTTAAGTAATAGCGGGGGCTACAATGAGCAGTTCTTC CASSLSNSGGYNEQFF
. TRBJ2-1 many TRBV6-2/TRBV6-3 TGTGCCAGCACCTTGCAGGAGTACAATGAGCAGTTCTTC CASTLQEYNEQFF
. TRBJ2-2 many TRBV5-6 TGTGCCAGCAGCTTGTCCCCCGGGGAGCTGTTTTTT CASSLSPGELFF
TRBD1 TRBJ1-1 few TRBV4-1 TGCGCCAGCGGAAAGACAGGGTCTGAAGCTTTCTTT CASGKTGSEAFF
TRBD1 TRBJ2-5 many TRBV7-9 TGTGCCAGCAGCTTCGGACAGGTCGGGGTCGGGACCCAGTACTTC CASSFGQVGVGTQYF
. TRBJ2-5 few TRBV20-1 TGCAGTGCTAGAGAACTACATGGGCCAGAGGAGACCCAGTACTTC CSARELHGPEETQYF
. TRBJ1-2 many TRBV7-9 TGTGCCAGCAGCTTAGGTGGTCAGGGAGGCGGCTACACCTTC CASSLGGQGGGYTF
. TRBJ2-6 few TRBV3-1 TGTGCCAGCTCCGACGAGGCCAACGTCCTGACTTTC CASSDEANVLTF
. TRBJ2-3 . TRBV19 TGTGCCAGTAGTATTGACGGGAGAAGCACAGATACGCAGTATTTT CASSIDGRSTDTQYF
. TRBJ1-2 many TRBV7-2 TGTGCCAGCAGCCAAGCGGGGGGAGCTAACTATGGCTACACCTTC CASSQAGGANYGYTF
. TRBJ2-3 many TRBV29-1 TGCAGCGTTGCCCCGGGAACAGATACGCAGTATTTT CSVAPGTDTQYF
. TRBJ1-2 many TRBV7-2 TGTGCCAGCAGCTTAGGGGCAGTCTATGGCTACACCTTC CASSLGAVYGYTF
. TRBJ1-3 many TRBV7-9 TGTGCCAGCAGCTTACAGGCGTTCTCTGGAAACACCATATATTTT CASSLQAFSGNTIYF
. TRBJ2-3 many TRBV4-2 TGTGCCAGCAGCCAAGACCGGGGCGGTGGCTTCACAGATACGCAGTATTTT CASSQDRGGGFTDTQYF
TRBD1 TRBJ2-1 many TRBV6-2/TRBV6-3 TGTGCCAGCAGTTTACTCTTGGACAGGGCTGACAATGAGCAGTTCTTC CASSLLLDRADNEQFF
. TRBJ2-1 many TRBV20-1 TGCAGTGCTGGGGTACCGGAGGCGGCAGGTGGGCGCAATGAGCAGTTCTTC CSAGVPEAAGGRNEQFF
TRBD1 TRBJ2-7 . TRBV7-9 TGTGCCAGCAGCTTAGGGGACAGCGGCTACGAGCAGTACTTC CASSLGDSGYEQYF
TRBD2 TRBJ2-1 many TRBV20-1 TGCAGTGCCCTTCCAGCGGGGGAATCCTTCAATGAGCAGTTCTTC CSALPAGESFNEQFF
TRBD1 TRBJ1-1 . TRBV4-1 TGCGCCAGCAGCCAGGACAGGCTAAGCGGCACTGAAGCTTTCTTT CASSQDRLSGTEAFF
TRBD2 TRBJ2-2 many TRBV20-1 TGCAGTGCTAGAACTAGCGGGGGGTCGAACACCGGGGAGCTGTTTTTT CSARTSGGSNTGELFF
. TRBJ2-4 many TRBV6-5 TGTGCCAGCAGTTACTCTTTCGGGGGTTCGGGCAAAAACATTCAGTACTTC CASSYSFGGSGKNIQYF
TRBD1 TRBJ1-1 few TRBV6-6 TGTGCCAGCAGTTACCGGACAGGGAACACTGAAGCTTTCTTT CASSYRTGNTEAFF
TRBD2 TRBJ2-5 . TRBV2 TGTGCCAGCAAATCGTCATCGGGGGGAGAGACCCAGTACTTC CASKSSSGGETQYF
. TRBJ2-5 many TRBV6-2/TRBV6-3 TGTGCCAGCAGTTACTCAGCAGGGTTCCAAGAGACCCAGTACTTC CASSYSAGFQETQYF
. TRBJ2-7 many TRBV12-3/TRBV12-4 TGTGCCAGCAGTTTCACAACCTACGAGCAGTACTTC CASSFTTYEQYF
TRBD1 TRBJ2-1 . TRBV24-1 TGTGCCACCACCGGGACAGTCTACAATGAGCAGTTCTTC CATTGTVYNEQFF
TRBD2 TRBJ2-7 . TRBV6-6 TGTGCCAGCATCGGGACTAGCGGGAATTACGAGCAGTACTTC CASIGTSGNYEQYF
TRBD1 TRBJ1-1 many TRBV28 TGTGCCAGCAGTTGGGGACAGATGAACACTGAAGCTTTCTTT CASSWGQMNTEAFF
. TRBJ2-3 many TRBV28 TGTGCCAGTTTTTCGGGGGAAATCACAGATACGCAGTATTTT CASFSGEITDTQYF
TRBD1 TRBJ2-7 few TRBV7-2 TGTGCCAGCAGCTTAATATTTTCGGATGGACAGGGGGTCTACGAGCAGTACTTC CASSLIFSDGQGVYEQYF
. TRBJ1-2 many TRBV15 TGTGCCACCAGCAGAGGCCCGGGGGCTGGTTATGGCTACACCTTC CATSRGPGAGYGYTF
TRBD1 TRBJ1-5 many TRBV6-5 TGTGCCTCCCGCGATACGGGGACAGCGGGCAATCAGCCCCAGCATTTT CASRDTGTAGNQPQHF
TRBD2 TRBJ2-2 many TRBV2 TGTGCCAGCAGTCTGGGACTAGCGGGACTCACCGGGGAGCTGTTTTTT CASSLGLAGLTGELFF
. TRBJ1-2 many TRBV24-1 TGTGCCACCAGTGAGGACGGAACGCTGCGGGATGGCTACACCTTC CATSEDGTLRDGYTF
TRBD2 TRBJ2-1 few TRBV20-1 TGCAGTGCTCCCGGGAAGGTAGCGGGGGCCCAGGAGCAGTTCTTC CSAPGKVAGAQEQFF
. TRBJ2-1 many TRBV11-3 TGTGCCAGCAGCTCCTCTAGATACAATGAGCAGTTCTTC CASSSSRYNEQFF
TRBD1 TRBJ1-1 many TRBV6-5 TGTGCCAGCAGTTACGGGGACAGGGGGCGAGTGACTGAAGCTTTCTTT CASSYGDRGRVTEAFF
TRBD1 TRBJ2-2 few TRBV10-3 TGTGCCATCAGTGCCCTTGGGACAGGGTTCACCGGGGAGCTGTTTTTT CAISALGTGFTGELFF
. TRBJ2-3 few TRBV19 TGTGCCAGTAGTCCCGAGGGGCTAGATACGCAGTATTTT CASSPEGLDTQYF
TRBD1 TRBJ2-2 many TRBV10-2 TGCGCCAGCACCGGGACAGGACCCAACACCGGGGAGCTGTTTTTT CASTGTGPNTGELFF
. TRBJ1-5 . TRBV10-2 TGCGCCAGGACAGACCTGGGGAGCAATCAGCCCCAGCATTTT CARTDLGSNQPQHF
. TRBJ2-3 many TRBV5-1 TGCGCCAGCAGCTTTGAAGGGTCAGATACGCAGTATTTT CASSFEGSDTQYF
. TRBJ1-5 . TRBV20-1 TGCAGTGCTAGAAACAGGGCGATAGCGAAACAGCCCCAGCATTTT CSARNRAIAKQPQHF
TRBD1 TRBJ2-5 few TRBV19 TGTGCCAGTAGTCCGGGACAGAATTTGGAGACCCAGTACTTC CASSPGQNLETQYF
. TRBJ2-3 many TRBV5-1 TGCGCCAGCAGCCCAGGACAGAGCACAGATACGCAGTATTTT CASSPGQSTDTQYF
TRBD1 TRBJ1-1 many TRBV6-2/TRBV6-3 TGTGCCAGCAGACCCGACAGGGTGAGGGACACTGAAGCTTTCTTT CASRPDRVRDTEAFF
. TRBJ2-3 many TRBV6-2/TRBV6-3 TGTGCCAGCAGTTACTCGTTCGGGGCCGGGGGAGATACGCAGTATTTT CASSYSFGAGGDTQYF
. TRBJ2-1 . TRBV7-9 TGTGCCAGCGCCCCGGGGGCGGGCAATGAGCAGTTCTTC CASAPGAGNEQFF
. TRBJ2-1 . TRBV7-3 TGTGCCAGCAGCCCACAACCAGGCGGCCAGAGCTCCTACAATGAGCAGTTCTTC CASSPQPGGQSSYNEQFF
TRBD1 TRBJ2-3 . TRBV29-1 TGCAGCGGTCGGGACAGGAGAACAGATACGCAGTATTTT CSGRDRRTDTQYF
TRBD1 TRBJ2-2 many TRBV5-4 TGTGCCAGCAGCTTGGGACCATACAGGGGGCGCAACACCGGGGAGCTGTTTTTT CASSLGPYRGRNTGELFF
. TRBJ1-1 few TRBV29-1 TGCAGCGTTGACACAGGCCTTATCACTGAAGCTTTCTTT CSVDTGLITEAFF
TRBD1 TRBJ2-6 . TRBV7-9 TGTGCCAGCAGCTCTAGGACAGGCGACTATTCTGGGACCAACGTCCTGACTTTC CASSSRTGDYSGTNVLTF
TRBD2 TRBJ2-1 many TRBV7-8 TGTGCCAGCAGCTCACGTTGGGGACTAGCGGGAGAGCAGTTCTTC CASSSRWGLAGEQFF